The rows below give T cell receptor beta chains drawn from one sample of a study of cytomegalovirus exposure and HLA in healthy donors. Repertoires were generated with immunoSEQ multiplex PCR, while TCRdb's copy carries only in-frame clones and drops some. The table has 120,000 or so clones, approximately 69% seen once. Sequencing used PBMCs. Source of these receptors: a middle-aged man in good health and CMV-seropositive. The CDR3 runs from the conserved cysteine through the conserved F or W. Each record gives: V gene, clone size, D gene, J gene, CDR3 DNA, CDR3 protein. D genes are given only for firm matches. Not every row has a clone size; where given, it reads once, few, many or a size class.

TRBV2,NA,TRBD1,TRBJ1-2,TGTGCCAGCAGCGACAGGGGCCCCATTAACTATGGCTACACCTTC,CASSDRGPINYGYTF
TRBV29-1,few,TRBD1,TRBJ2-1,TGCAGCGTTCCGGGGTCGACAGGGGGGTTCGGTGAGCAGTTCTTC,CSVPGSTGGFGEQFF
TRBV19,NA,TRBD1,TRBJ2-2,TGTGCCAGTAGTATAGGGGACAGGGGGCTGACCGGGGAGCTGTTTTTT,CASSIGDRGLTGELFF
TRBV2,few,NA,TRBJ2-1,TGTGCCAGCAGGGACTCAGCTTTGGGGAATGAGCAGTTCTTC,CASRDSALGNEQFF
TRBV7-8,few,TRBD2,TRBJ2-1,TGTGCCAGCAGCTTCGGACTAGCGGGAGATGTTGAGCAGTTCTTC,CASSFGLAGDVEQFF
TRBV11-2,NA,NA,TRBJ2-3,TGTGCCAGCAGCTTACTTACAGGGCGCACAGATACGCAGTATTTT,CASSLLTGRTDTQYF
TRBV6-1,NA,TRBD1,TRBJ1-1,TGTGCCAGCAGGAGACAGGGTAACACTGAAGCTTTCTTT,CASRRQGNTEAFF
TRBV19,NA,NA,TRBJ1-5,TGTGCCAGTAGTCCCGTGGGTCCAGGGGGCAATCAGCCCCAGCATTTT,CASSPVGPGGNQPQHF
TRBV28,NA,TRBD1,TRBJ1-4,TGTGCCAGCAGCGGGACAGGGTTACTAACTAATGAAAAACTGTTTTTT,CASSGTGLLTNEKLFF
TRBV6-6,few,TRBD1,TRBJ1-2,TGTGCCACCAGGACAGGAGGAGGCTACACCTTC,CATRTGGGYTF
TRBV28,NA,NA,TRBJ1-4,TGTGCCAGCAGGGCAGGGTTAGGCGAAAAACTGTTTTTT,CASRAGLGEKLFF
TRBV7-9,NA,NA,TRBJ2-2,TGTGCCAGCAGCCTACGAATCTGGGAGGAGGCCGGGGAGCTGTTTTTT,CASSLRIWEEAGELFF
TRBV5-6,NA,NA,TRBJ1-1,TGTGCCAGCAGCACCCCACGACAGCGTAGTGGGGCTTTCTTT,CASSTPRQRSGAFF
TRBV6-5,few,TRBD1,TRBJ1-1,TGTGCCAGCAGTGACAGGGTGGCCGAAGCTTTCTTT,CASSDRVAEAFF
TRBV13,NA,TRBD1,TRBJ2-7,TGTGCCAGCAGCCCCCGGGGGACAGGGTATTCCTACGAGCAGTACTTC,CASSPRGTGYSYEQYF
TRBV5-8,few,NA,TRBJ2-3,TGTGCCAGCAGATCTAGCGGCACAGATACGCAGTATTTT,CASRSSGTDTQYF
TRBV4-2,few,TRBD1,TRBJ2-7,TGTGCCAGCAGCCAAGCAGGGACAGCCCACTCCTACGAGCAGTACTTC,CASSQAGTAHSYEQYF
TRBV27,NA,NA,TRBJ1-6,TGTGCCAGCAGTTTACTTGGAGGGTCTAATTCACCCCTCCACTTT,CASSLLGGSNSPLHF
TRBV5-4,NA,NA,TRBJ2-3,TGTGCCAGCAGCGGGACTGGTTCTAGCACAGATACGCAGTATTTT,CASSGTGSSTDTQYF
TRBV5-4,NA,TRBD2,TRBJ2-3,TGTGCCAGCAGCCCGGGACTAGCGGGGGGGCTCCGCCGCACAGATACGCAGTATTTT,CASSPGLAGGLRRTDTQYF
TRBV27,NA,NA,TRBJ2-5,TGTGCCAGCAGTTTATCGATGACAGGGAGGGAGACCCAGTACTTC,CASSLSMTGRETQYF
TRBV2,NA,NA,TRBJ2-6,TGTGCCAGCAGTGGGCTAGGCCCCTCTGGGGCCAACGTCCTGACTTTC,CASSGLGPSGANVLTF
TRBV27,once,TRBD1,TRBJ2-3,TGTGCCAGCAGTCCATGGACAGGGGGAACAGATACGCAGTATTTT,CASSPWTGGTDTQYF
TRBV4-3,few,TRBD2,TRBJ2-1,TGCGCCAGCAGCCCCAGACTAGCGGTGAGCTCCTACAATGAGCAGTTCTTC,CASSPRLAVSSYNEQFF
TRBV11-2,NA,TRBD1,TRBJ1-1,TGTGCCAGCAGCTCTCGGACAGGGGGCGCGAGGACTGAAGCTTTCTTT,CASSSRTGGARTEAFF
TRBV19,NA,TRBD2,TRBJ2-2,TGTGCCAGTAGAAAGGCTAGCGGGAGCTGGGAGCTGTTTTTT,CASRKASGSWELFF
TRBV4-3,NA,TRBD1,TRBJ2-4,TGCGCCAGCAGCCAAGACAGGGGGCAGAACATTCAGTACTTC,CASSQDRGQNIQYF
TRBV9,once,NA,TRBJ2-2,TGTGCCAGCAGCCCCAACACCCCAACCGGGGAGCTGTTTTTT,CASSPNTPTGELFF
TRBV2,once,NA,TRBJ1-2,TGTGCCAGCTTCGCTGGGGGGGGGACTTATGGCTACACCTTC,CASFAGGGTYGYTF
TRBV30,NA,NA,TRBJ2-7,TGTGCCTGGAGTCCGAGCGGTTTCTTCTACGAGCAGTACTTC,CAWSPSGFFYEQYF
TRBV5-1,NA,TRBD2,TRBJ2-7,TGCGCCAGCAGCTTGGCAGCGGGGAGGGGCTACGAGCAGTACTTC,CASSLAAGRGYEQYF
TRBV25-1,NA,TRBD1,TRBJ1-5,TGTGCCAGCAGTGATGGGGGACAGGGTCGCCAGCCCCAGCATTTT,CASSDGGQGRQPQHF
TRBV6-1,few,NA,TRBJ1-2,TGTGCCAGCAGTGAAACACAGGGACCCTTGAGTAACTATGGCTACACCTTC,CASSETQGPLSNYGYTF
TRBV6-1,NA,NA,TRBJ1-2,TGTGCCAGCAGTGAAGTTTACAGGCAAGTTGATGGCTACACCTTC,CASSEVYRQVDGYTF
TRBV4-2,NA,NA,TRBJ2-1,TGTGCCAGCAGCCAAGATCGGCGGGGCCCCCGGAATGAGCAGTTCTTC,CASSQDRRGPRNEQFF
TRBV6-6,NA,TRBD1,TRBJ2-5,TGTGCCAGCAGTTACTCGACAGGGGTAGAGACCCAGTACTTC,CASSYSTGVETQYF
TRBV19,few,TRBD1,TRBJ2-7,TGTGCCAGTCGCAAAGGGACAGGGGGCTTATACGAGCAGTACTTC,CASRKGTGGLYEQYF
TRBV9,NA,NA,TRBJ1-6,TGTGCCAGCAGCGCGCTGGTGAGGACTACAGCGAATTCACCCCTCCACTTT,CASSALVRTTANSPLHF
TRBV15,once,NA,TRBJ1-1,TGTGCCACCAGCAGAGATGAAGGGACTAGAACATGGAACACTGAAGCTTTCTTT,CATSRDEGTRTWNTEAFF